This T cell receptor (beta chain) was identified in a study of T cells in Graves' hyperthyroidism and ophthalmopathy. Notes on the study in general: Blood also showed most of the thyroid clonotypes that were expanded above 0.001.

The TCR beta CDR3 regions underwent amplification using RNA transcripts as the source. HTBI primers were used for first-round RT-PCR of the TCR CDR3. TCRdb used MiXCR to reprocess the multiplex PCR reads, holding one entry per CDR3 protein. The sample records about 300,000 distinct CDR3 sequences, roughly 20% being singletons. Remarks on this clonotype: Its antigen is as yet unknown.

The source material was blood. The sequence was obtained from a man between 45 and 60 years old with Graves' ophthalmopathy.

CDR3 sequence: CSARGGNSPLHF. The CDR3, as DNA: TGCAGTGCTAGGGGTGGGAATTCACCCCTCCACTTT. The rearrangement uses TRBV20-1 and TRBJ1-6; no definite D call. Germline V gene lookup returns CDR1 DFQATT and CDR2 SNEGSKA (reference sequence). This CDR3 is built from 12 residues. The V and J ends lost 3 bases and 7 bases respectively, with 7 bases between them.